This TCR beta chain stems from a study of T cell changes during pregnancy in multiple sclerosis. The CDR3 runs to 14 residues. V was shortened by 5 bases and J by 1 base, with 9 bases between the two germline ends. Per the germline V gene, CDR1 is LNHDA and CDR2 is SQIVND (reference sequence). Only in-frame clones appear in the TCRdb table, and some are missing; sequencing was by immunoSEQ multiplex PCR. The sample gives 3,400 or so clones, approximately 90% of which show up once; around 15% is in the top ten. This sample comprised CD8+ T cells from peripheral blood mononuclear cells, obtained in the first trimester of pregnancy. The chain links TRBV19 to TRBJ1-3, with D possibly TRBD1 on 5 matching bases. The TCR comes from a female donor in good health, enrolled as a control in a pregnancy study. CDR3 bases: TGTGCCAGTAGTTTACAGGCGTCTGGAAACACCATATATTTT. It yields the protein CASSLQASGNTIYF.